These T cell receptor beta chains were read from a single sample in a study of sequential checkpoint blockade in melanoma. The assay was immunoSEQ multiplex PCR, and TCRdb's table has in-frame clones only and misses some. The profile shows 35,000 to 50,000 clones, approximately 90% of them singletons. Specimen: CD8+ T cells sorted from blood (inferred from file names), collected from a patient given nivolumab and ipilimumab in sequence. These TCRs come from a human donor with melanoma. CDR3s include the opening cysteine and the closing phenylalanine or tryptophan.

cdr3_aa	v_call	j_call
CASFPRQGPLEGYTF	TRBV6-1	TRBJ1-2
CASSHHLEGSPYNEQFF	TRBV9	TRBJ2-1
CASSQEVGTGRQPQHF	TRBV4-1	TRBJ1-5
CASSLEGQHNEQFF	TRBV28	TRBJ2-1
CASSQVPRVYEQYF	TRBV4-1	TRBJ2-7
CASSVEDRGATEAFF	TRBV9	TRBJ1-1
CASSLAQGQTYEQYF	TRBV5-5	TRBJ2-7
CASSLSGRGTSTDTQYF	TRBV7-2	TRBJ2-3
CASRWKGQGNGYGYTF	TRBV13	TRBJ1-2
CASGPGLAGEKVAYEQYF	TRBV2	TRBJ2-7
CASSFTSSGNTIYF	TRBV7-6	TRBJ1-3
CASTPLAGESYEQYF	TRBV28	TRBJ2-7
CASSDPGPGSPQDRETQYF	TRBV6-1	TRBJ2-5
CASSNPGQVISGANVLTF	TRBV19	TRBJ2-6
CASSPLGGGSGYTF	TRBV7-9	TRBJ1-2
CASSYHPGQRNEKLFF	TRBV11-1	TRBJ1-4
CATSSPERGFRRETQYF	TRBV15	TRBJ2-5
CASSPGQSMGYNEQFF	TRBV5-6	TRBJ2-1
CASSEGTGPFDTQYF	TRBV10-2	TRBJ2-3
CAISEGGNYYGYTF	TRBV10-3	TRBJ1-2
CASSLGGQSDYGYTF	TRBV13	TRBJ1-2
CASSEGQGAVDTQYF	TRBV6-4	TRBJ2-3
CASSKGQNTEAFF	TRBV19	TRBJ1-1
CASSQDQGSNQPQHF	TRBV4-2	TRBJ1-5
CASSVGPAGLDTQYF	TRBV9	TRBJ2-3
CASSESTTAYEQYF	TRBV10-1	TRBJ2-7
CASSQGASYEQYF	TRBV10-1	TRBJ2-7
CASSAQGANTEAFF	TRBV9	TRBJ1-1
CASSYEGNEQYF	TRBV6-6	TRBJ2-7
CASSMVGHEQYF	TRBV19	TRBJ2-7
CASSPGTGGYEQFF	TRBV6-5	TRBJ2-1
CASSWSITEAFF	TRBV7-9	TRBJ1-1
CASSMVGEGGTYGYTF	TRBV19	TRBJ1-2
CASSTSGIWYNEQFF	TRBV5-1	TRBJ2-1
CASRDDRGSSYEQYF	TRBV2	TRBJ2-7
CASSPTGAGQETQYF	TRBV7-3	TRBJ2-5
CASSPGGGAYGYTF	TRBV5-4	TRBJ1-2
CASSQVLNEQFF	TRBV9	TRBJ2-1
CASSPWGGNYGYTF	TRBV7-2	TRBJ1-2
CASSGGQDYEQYF	TRBV9	TRBJ2-7
CASSKGRGRIEAFF	TRBV21-1	TRBJ1-1
CSAEGAGGYTF	TRBV20-1	TRBJ1-2
CATRWTGEETQYF	TRBV15	TRBJ2-5
CAGRATGELFF	TRBV20-1	TRBJ2-2
CSVEDGGQGTSYEQYF	TRBV29-1	TRBJ2-7
CASSQDEGGYTF	TRBV7-9	TRBJ1-2
CASSVRTTSRLYNEQFF	TRBV9	TRBJ2-1
CASTPGLPYEQYF	TRBV6-1	TRBJ2-7
CASSLGLAVTDTQYF	TRBV7-3	TRBJ2-3
CASSYRLAGELFF	TRBV6-5	TRBJ2-2
CASSEGGTGTYGYTF	TRBV10-2	TRBJ1-2
CASSLLRQGTGELFF	TRBV7-9	TRBJ2-2
CASSDYREYYGYTF	TRBV5-6	TRBJ1-2
CSVAVGEGLNTGELFF	TRBV29-1	TRBJ2-2
CASSFFAAGRTDTQYF	TRBV5-6	TRBJ2-3